This TCR beta chain was found in a study of blood T cell repertoires in COVID-19. Study-wide context: Specimens from acute and convalescent COVID-19 originated in the United States, Italy and Spain. Sources were T cells, B-cell-depleted T cells, or PBMCs; the material itself was cDNA or gDNA.

A single count supports this clone. Some clones are missing from TCRdb's copy, which holds only in-frame ones; the method was immunoSEQ multiplex PCR. In the table there are around 170,000 clones, about four fifths of which are singletons. The TCR comes from a woman in her 40s with acute or convalescent COVID-19. Sequenced input: peripheral blood.

CDR3 nucleotide sequence: TGTGCCAGCAGAAGCTTGAACACTGAAGCTTTCTTT. It specifies CASRSLNTEAFF. The chain is built from TRBV3-1 (or the pseudogene TRBV3-2) and TRBJ1-1; D not certain. Per the germline V gene, CDR1 is LGHDT and CDR2 is YNNKEL (reference sequence). This CDR3 has 12 amino acids. The germline V and J ends were trimmed by 6 bases and 0 bases, with 5 bases remaining between them.